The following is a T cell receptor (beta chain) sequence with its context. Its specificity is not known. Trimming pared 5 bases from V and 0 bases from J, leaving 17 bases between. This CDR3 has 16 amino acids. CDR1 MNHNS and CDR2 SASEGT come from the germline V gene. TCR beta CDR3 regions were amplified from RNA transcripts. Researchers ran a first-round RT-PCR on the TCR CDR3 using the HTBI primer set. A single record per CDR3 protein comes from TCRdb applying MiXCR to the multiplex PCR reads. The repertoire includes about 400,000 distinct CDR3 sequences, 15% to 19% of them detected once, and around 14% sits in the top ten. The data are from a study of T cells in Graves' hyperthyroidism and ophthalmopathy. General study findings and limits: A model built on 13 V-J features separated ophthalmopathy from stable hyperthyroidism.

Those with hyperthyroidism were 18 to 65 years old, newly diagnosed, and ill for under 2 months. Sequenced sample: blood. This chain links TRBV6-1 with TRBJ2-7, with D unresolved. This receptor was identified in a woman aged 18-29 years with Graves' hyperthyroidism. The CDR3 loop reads CASSTFGSRSSYEQYF. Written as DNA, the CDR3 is TGTGCCAGCAGTACCTTTGGGTCCAGGAGCTCCTACGAGCAGTACTTC.